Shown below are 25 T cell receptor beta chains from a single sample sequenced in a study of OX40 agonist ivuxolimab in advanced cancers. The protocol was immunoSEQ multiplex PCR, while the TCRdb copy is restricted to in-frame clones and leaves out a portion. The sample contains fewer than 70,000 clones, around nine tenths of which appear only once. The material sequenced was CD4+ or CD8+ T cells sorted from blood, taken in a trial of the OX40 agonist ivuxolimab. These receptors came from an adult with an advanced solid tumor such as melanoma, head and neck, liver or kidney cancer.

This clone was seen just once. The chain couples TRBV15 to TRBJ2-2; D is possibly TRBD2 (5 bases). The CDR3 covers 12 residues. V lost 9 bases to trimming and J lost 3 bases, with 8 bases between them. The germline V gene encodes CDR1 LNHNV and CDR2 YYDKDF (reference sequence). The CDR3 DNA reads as TGTGCCACTGAGGGTGACACCGGGGAGCTGTTTTTT. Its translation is CATEGDTGELFF.

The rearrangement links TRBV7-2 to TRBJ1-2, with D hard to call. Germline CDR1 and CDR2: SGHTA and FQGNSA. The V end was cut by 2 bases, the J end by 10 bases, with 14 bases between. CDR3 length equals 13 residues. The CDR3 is CASSLRILGDYTF. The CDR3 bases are TGTGCCAGCAGCTTACGGATTTTGGGTGACTACACCTTC.

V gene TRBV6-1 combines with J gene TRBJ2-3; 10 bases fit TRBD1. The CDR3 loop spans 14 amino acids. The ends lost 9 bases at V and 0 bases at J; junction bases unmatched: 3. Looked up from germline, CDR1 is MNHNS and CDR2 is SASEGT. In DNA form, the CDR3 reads TGTGCCAGTCTGGACAGGGGGAGCACAGATACGCAGTATTTT. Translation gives CASLDRGSTDTQYF.

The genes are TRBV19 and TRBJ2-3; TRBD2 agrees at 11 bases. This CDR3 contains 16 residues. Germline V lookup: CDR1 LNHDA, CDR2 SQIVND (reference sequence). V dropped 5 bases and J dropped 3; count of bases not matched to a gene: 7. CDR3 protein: CASSRNSGGATDTQYF. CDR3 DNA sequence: TGTGCCAGTAGTCGTAATAGCGGGGGGGCAACAGATACGCAGTATTTT.

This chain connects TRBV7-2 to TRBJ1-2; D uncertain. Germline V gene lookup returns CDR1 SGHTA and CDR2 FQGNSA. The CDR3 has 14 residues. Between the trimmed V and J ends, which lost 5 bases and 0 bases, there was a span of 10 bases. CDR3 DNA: TGTGCCAGCAGCCAAACGGGGACTAACTATGGCTACACCTTC. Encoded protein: CASSQTGTNYGYTF.

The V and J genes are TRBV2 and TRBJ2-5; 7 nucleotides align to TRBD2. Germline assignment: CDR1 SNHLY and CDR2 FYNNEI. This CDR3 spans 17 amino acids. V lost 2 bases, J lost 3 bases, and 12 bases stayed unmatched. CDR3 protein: CASSEIAGRGEKETQYF. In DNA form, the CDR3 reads TGTGCCAGCAGTGAAATCGCTGGTCGGGGGGAAAAAGAGACCCAGTACTTC.

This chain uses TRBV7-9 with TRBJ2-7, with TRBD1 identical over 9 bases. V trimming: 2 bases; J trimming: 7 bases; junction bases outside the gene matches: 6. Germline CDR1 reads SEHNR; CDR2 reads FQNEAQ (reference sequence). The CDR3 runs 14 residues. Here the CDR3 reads CASSLRGQGGEQYF. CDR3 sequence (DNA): TGTGCCAGCAGCTTACGGGGACAGGGTGGAGAGCAGTACTTC.

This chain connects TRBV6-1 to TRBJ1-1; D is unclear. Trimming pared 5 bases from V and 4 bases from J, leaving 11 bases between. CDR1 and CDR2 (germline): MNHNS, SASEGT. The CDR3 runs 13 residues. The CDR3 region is CASSTHKGTEAFF. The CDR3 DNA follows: TGTGCCAGCAGTACCCACAAGGGCACTGAAGCTTTCTTT.

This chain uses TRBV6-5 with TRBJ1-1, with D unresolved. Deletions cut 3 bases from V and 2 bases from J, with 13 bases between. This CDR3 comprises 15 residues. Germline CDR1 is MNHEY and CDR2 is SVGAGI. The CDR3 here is CASSYLGFSNTEAFF. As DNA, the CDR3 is TGTGCCAGCAGTTATTTAGGGTTTTCTAACACTGAAGCTTTCTTT.

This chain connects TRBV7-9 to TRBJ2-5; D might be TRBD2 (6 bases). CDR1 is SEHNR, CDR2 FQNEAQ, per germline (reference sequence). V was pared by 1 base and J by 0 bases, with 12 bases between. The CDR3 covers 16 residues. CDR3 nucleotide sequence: TGTGCCAGCAGCTTAGGAGTAGCGGAATACCAAGAGACCCAGTACTTC. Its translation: CASSLGVAEYQETQYF.

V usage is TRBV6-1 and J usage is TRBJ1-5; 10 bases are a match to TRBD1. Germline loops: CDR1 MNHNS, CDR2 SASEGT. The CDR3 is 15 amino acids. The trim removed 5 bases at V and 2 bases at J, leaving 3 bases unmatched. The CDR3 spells CASSQDRGRNQPQHF. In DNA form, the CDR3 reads TGTGCCAGCAGTCAAGACAGGGGGCGCAATCAGCCCCAGCATTTT.

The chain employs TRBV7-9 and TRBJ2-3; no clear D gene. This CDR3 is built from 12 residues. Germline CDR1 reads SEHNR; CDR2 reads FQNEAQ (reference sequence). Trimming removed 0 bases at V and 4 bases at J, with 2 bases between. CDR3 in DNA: TGTGCCAGCAGCTTAGCGGCAGATACGCAGTATTTT. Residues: CASSLAADTQYF. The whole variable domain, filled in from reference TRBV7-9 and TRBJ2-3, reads DTGVSQNPRHKITKRGQNVTFRCDPISEHNRLYWYRQTLGQGPEFLTYFQNEAQLEKSRLLSDRFSAERPKGSFSTLEIQRTEQGDSAMYLCASSLAADTQYFGPGTRLTVL.

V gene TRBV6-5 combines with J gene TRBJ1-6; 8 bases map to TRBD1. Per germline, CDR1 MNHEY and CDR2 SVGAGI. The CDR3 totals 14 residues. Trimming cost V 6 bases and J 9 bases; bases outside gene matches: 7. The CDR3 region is CASRPGTGGSPLHF. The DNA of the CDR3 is TGTGCCAGCAGACCCGGGACAGGTGGTTCACCCCTCCACTTT.

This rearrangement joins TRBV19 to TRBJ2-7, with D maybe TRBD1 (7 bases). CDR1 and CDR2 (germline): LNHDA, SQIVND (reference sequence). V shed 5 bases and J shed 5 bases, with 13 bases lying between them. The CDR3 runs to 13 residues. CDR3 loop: CASSAGTENEQYF. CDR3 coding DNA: TGTGCCAGTAGTGCGGGGACAGAGAACGAGCAGTACTTC.

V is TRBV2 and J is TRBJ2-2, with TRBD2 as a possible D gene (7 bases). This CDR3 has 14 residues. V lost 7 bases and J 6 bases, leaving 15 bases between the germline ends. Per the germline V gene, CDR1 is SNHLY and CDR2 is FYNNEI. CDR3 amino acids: CASNPRGGSGELFF. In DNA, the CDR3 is TGTGCCAGCAATCCACGCGGGGGCTCCGGGGAGCTGTTTTTT.

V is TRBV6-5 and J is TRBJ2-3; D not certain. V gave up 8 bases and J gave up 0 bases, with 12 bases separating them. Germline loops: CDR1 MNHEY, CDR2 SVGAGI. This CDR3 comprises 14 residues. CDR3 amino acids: CASSGQASTDTQYF. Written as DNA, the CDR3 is TGTGCCAGCTCTGGGCAGGCCAGCACAGATACGCAGTATTTT.

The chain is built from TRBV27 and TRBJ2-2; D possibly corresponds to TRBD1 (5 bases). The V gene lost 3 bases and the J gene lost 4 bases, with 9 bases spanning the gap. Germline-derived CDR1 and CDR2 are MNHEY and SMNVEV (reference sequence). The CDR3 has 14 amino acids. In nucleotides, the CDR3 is TGTGCCAGCAGTTTTTTGGGGCCCACCGGGGAGCTGTTTTTT. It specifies CASSFLGPTGELFF.

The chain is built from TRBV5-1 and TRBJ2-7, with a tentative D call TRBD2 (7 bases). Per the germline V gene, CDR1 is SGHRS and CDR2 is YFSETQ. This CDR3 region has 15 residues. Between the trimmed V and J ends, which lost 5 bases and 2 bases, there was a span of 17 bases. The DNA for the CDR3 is TGCGCCAGCAGTCCGAATACGGGGGGCACCTACGAGCAGTACTTC. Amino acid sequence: CASSPNTGGTYEQYF.

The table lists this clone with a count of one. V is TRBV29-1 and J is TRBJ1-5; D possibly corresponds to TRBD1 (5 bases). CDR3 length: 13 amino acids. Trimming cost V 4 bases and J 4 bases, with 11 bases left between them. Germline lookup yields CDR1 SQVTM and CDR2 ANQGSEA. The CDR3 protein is CSVGSGANQPQHF. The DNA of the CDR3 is TGCAGCGTTGGTTCCGGGGCAAATCAGCCCCAGCATTTT.

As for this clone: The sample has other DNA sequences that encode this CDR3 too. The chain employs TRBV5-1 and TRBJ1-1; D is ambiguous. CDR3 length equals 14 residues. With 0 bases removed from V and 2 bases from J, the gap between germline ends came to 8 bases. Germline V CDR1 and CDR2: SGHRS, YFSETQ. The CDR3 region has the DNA TGCGCCAGCAGCTTGGCTACAGCTAACACTGAAGCTTTCTTT. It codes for CASSLATANTEAFF. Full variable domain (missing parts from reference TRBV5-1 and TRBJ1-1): KAGVTQTPRYLIKTRGQQVTLSCSPISGHRSVSWYQQTPGQGLQFLFEYFSETQRNKGNFPGRFSGRQFSNSRSEMNVSTLELGDSALYLCASSLATANTEAFFGQGTRLTVV.

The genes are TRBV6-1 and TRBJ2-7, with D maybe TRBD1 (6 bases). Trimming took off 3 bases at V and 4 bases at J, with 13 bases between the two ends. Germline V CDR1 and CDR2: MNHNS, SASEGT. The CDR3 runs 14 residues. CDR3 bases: TGTGCCAGCAGTGATCCCAGGACAGCTTACGAGCAGTACTTC. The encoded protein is CASSDPRTAYEQYF.

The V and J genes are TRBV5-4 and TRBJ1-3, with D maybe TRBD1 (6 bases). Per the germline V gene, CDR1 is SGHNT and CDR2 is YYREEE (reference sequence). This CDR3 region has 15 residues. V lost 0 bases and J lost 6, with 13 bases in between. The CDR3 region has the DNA TGTGCCAGCAGCTTGGTTGGGGGGCCCAAAAACACCATATATTTT. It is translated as CASSLVGGPKNTIYF. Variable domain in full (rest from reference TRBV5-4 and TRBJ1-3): ETGVTQSPTHLIKTRGQQVTLRCSSQSGHNTVSWYQQALGQGPQFIFQYYREEENGRGNFPPRFSGLQFPNYSSELNVNALELDDSALYLCASSLVGGPKNTIYFGEGSWLTVV.

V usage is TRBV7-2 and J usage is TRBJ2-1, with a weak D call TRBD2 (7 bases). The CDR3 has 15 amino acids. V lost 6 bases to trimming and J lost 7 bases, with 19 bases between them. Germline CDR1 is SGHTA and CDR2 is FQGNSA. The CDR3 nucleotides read TGTGCCAGCAGTGCCCCGGGGGCCGGGGGGAATGAGCAGTTCTTC. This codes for CASSAPGAGGNEQFF.

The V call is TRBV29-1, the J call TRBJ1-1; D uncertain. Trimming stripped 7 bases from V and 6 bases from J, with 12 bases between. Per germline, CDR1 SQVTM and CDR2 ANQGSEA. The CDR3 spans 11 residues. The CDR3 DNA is TGCAGCGCGGTACAGCGCGCTGAAGCTTTCTTT. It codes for CSAVQRAEAFF.

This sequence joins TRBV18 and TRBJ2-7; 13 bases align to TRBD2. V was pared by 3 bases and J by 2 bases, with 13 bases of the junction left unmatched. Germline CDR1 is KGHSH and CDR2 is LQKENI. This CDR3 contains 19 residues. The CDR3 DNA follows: TGTGCCAGCTCACCGACGACTAGCGGGGGGATGATGGGACCCTACGAGCAGTACTTC. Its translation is CASSPTTSGGMMGPYEQYF.